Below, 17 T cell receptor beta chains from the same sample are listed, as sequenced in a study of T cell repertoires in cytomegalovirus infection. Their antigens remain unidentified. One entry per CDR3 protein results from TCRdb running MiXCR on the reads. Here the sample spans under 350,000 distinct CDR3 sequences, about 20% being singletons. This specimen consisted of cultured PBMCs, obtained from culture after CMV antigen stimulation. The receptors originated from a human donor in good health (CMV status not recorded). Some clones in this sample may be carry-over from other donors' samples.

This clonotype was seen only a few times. For the CDR3, the DNA is TGTGCCAGCGGACTAGCGGACAATGAGCAGTTCTTC. This codes for CASGLADNEQFF. The V gene is TRBV6-2 or TRBV6-3, the J gene TRBJ2-1; 10 bases align to TRBD2. Trimming removed 8 bases from V and 5 bases from J; junction bases left unmatched: 0. CDR1 is MNHEY, CDR2 SVGEGT, per germline. CDR3 length: 12 residues.

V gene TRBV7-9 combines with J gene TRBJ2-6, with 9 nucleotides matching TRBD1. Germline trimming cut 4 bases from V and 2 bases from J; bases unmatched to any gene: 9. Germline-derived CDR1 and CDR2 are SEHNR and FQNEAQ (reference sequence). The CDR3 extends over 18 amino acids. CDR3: CASSSTRQGVPGANVLTF. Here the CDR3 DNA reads TGTGCCAGCAGCTCCACGCGACAGGGGGTTCCTGGGGCCAACGTCCTGACTTTC.

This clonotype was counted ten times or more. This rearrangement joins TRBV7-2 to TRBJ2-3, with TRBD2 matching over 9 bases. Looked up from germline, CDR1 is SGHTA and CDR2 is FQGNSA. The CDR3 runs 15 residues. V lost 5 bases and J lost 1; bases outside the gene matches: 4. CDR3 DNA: TGTGCCAGCAGCCCTGGCGGGAGGGGCACAGATACGCAGTATTTT. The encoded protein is CASSPGGRGTDTQYF.

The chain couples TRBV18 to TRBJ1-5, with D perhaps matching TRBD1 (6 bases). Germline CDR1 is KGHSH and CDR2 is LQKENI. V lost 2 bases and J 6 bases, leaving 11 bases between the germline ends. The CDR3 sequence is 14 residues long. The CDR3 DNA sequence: TGTGCCAGCTCACCAGAACAGGGCAGTCAGCCCCAGCATTTT. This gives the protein CASSPEQGSQPQHF.

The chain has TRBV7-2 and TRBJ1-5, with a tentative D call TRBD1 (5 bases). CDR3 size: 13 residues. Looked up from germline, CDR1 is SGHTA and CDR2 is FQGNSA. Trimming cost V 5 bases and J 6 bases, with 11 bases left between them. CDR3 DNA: TGTGCCAGCAGCGGGACGACGGGTCAGCCCCAGCATTTT. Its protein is CASSGTTGQPQHF.

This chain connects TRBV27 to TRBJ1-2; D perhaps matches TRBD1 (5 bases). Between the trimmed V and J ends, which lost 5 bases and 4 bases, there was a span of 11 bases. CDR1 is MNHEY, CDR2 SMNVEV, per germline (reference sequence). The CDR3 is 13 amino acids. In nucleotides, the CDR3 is TGTGCCAGCAGTGTGGTGCAGGGCTATGGCTACACCTTC. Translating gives CASSVVQGYGYTF.

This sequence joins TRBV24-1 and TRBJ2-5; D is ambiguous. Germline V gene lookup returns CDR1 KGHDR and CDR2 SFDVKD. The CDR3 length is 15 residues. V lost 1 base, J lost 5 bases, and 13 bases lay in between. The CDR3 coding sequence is TGTGCCACCAGTGATTTACCCGGGCGAGGCGAGACCCAGTACTTC. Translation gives CATSDLPGRGETQYF.

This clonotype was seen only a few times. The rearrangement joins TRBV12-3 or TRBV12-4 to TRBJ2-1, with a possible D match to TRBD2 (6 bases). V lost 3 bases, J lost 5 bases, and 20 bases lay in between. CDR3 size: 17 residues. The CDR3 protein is CASSFTVRTTSNNEQFF. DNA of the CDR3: TGTGCCAGCAGTTTTACGGTACGGACTACTAGTAACAATGAGCAGTTCTTC.

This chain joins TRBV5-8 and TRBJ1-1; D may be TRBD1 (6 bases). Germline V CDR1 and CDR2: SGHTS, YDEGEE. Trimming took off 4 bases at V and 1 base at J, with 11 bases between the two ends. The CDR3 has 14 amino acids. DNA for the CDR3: TGTGCCAGCAGCGTGGCCAGGGGGAACACTGAAGCTTTCTTT. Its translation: CASSVARGNTEAFF. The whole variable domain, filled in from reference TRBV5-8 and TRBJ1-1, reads EAGVTQSPTHLIKTRGQQATLRCSPISGHTSVYWYQQALGLGLQFLLWYDEGEERNRGNFPPRFSGRQFPNYSSELNVNALELEDSALYLCASSVARGNTEAFFGQGTRLTVV.

For the CDR3, the DNA is TGTGCCAGCAGCTTTCTCCAGGGTGAGCAGTTCTTC. It is translated as CASSFLQGEQFF. The chain carries TRBV5-6 and TRBJ2-1, with D perhaps TRBD1 (5 bases). The ends were cut back, 2 bases at V and 9 bases at J, with 9 bases in the middle. Germline V gene data show CDR1 as SGHDT and CDR2 as YYEEEE. The CDR3 extends over 12 amino acids.

In DNA form, the CDR3 reads TGTGCCAGCAGTTTTTCGACAGTCCAAGGTAGCTACGAGCAGTACTTC. It specifies CASSFSTVQGSYEQYF. The genes are TRBV28 and TRBJ2-7, with a tentative D call TRBD1 (5 bases). In germline, CDR1 is MDHEN, CDR2 SYDVKM. Trimming removed 3 bases from V and 3 bases from J, with 18 bases in between. The CDR3 length is 16 residues.

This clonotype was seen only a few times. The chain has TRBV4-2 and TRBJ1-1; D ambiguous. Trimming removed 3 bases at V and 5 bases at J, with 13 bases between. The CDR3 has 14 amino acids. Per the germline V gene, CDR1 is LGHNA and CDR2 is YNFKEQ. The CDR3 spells CASSQDLDETEAFF. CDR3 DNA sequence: TGTGCCAGCAGCCAGGACTTGGATGAGACTGAAGCTTTCTTT.

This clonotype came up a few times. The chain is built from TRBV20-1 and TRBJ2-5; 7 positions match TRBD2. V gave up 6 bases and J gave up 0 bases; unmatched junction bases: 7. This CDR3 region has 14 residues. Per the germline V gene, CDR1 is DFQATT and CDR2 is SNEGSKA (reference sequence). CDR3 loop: CSAPRLADQETQYF. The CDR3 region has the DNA TGCAGTGCCCCGCGTCTAGCGGACCAAGAGACCCAGTACTTC.

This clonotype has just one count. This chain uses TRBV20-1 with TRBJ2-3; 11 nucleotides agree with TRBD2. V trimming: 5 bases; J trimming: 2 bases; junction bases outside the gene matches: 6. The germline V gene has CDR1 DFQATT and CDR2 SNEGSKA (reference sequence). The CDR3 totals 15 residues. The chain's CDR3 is CSALTSGSTTDTQYF. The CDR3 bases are TGCAGTGCTCTCACTAGCGGGAGTACCACAGATACGCAGTATTTT.

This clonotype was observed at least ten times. In DNA form, the CDR3 reads TGTGCCAGCAGCTCCTGGACTAGCGGGAGGGCCAAGGAGAGGGCAGATACGCAGTATTTT. Encoded protein: CASSSWTSGRAKERADTQYF. The chain carries TRBV7-2 and TRBJ2-3, with 15 positions matching TRBD2. Trimming removed 4 bases from V and 4 bases from J; junction bases left unmatched: 15. This CDR3 has 20 residues. Germline-derived CDR1 and CDR2 are SGHTA and FQGNSA.

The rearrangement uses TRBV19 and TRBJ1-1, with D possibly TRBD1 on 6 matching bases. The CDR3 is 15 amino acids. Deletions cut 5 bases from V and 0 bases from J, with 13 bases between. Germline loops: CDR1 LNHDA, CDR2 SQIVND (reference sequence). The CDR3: CASSPGQIMNTEAFF. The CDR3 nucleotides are TGTGCCAGTAGTCCCGGACAGATCATGAACACTGAAGCTTTCTTT.

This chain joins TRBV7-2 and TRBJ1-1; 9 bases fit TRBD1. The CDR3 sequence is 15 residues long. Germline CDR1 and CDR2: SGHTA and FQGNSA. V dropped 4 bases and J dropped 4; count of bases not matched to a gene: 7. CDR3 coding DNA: TGTGCCAGCAGCTCGAGCGGACAGGGGAGCACTGAAGCTTTCTTT. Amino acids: CASSSSGQGSTEAFF.